The 18 T cell receptor beta chains below come from one sample, sequenced in a study of blood T cell repertoires in COVID-19. The protocol was immunoSEQ multiplex PCR, while the TCRdb copy is restricted to in-frame clones and leaves out a portion. The sample includes about 180,000 clones, around four fifths of them seen just once. The specimen sequenced was peripheral blood. The source of these receptors is a woman in her 70s with COVID-19, enrolled during active disease.

This chain joins TRBV5-1 and TRBJ2-3, with TRBD2 matching 9 bases. Unmatched junction bases numbered 3, after V lost 2 bases and J lost 2 bases. Germline V lookup: CDR1 SGHRS, CDR2 YFSETQ. This CDR3 spans 15 amino acids. CDR3: CASSFSGSHTDTQYF. In DNA form, the CDR3 reads TGCGCCAGCAGCTTTAGCGGGAGTCACACAGATACGCAGTATTTT.

This clone turned up a few times. The genes are TRBV27 and TRBJ2-7, with TRBD2 matching 8 bases. Germline CDR1 and CDR2: MNHEY and SMNVEV (reference sequence). The junction had 5 bases not matched to a gene; V was cut back by 10 bases and J by 0 bases. This CDR3 spans 13 amino acids. The DNA of the CDR3 is TGTGCCACCCGGCTAGCGGGCTCCTACGAGCAGTACTTC. Protein sequence: CATRLAGSYEQYF.

V gene TRBV5-4 combines with J gene TRBJ2-2, with D hard to call. Germline lookup yields CDR1 SGHNT and CDR2 YYREEE (reference sequence). This CDR3 is built from 16 residues. Trimming stripped 4 bases from V and 1 base from J, with 14 bases between. The CDR3 coding sequence is TGTGCCAGCAGCCCTCGAGGATTCCTGAACACCGGGGAGCTGTTTTTT. Translation: CASSPRGFLNTGELFF. Using reference TRBV5-4 and TRBJ2-2 for the parts outside the CDR3, the full variable domain is ETGVTQSPTHLIKTRGQQVTLRCSSQSGHNTVSWYQQALGQGPQFIFQYYREEENGRGNFPPRFSGLQFPNYSSELNVNALELDDSALYLCASSPRGFLNTGELFFGEGSRLTVL.

The chain combines TRBV28 with TRBJ2-1, with a weak D call TRBD1 (6 bases). Per the germline V gene, CDR1 is MDHEN and CDR2 is SYDVKM. V lost 6 bases and J 2 bases, leaving 8 bases between the germline ends. The CDR3 spans 13 residues. The DNA for the CDR3 is TGTGCCAGCAGGTACAGGGCCTACAATGAGCAGTTCTTC. This gives the protein CASRYRAYNEQFF.

J is TRBJ1-2 and V is TRBV4-3; 10 bases line up with TRBD1. V dropped 1 base and J dropped 3; count of bases not matched to a gene: 8. Germline V lookup: CDR1 LGHNA, CDR2 YSLEER. This CDR3 is 17 amino acids long. DNA of the CDR3: TGCGCCAGCAGCCAAGTTATCGGGACAGGGGCTCACTATGGCTACACCTTC. This gives the protein CASSQVIGTGAHYGYTF.

V is TRBV9 and J is TRBJ2-5; D might be TRBD2 (5 bases). The length of the CDR3 is 15 residues. V was shortened by 1 base and J by 3 bases, with 13 bases between the two germline ends. Germline assignment: CDR1 SGDLS and CDR2 YYNGEE. CDR3 sequence reads: CASSVRPAGEETQYF. The CDR3 DNA reads as TGTGCCAGCAGCGTACGCCCTGCGGGTGAAGAGACCCAGTACTTC.

The chain uses TRBV14 and TRBJ1-6; D gene uncertain. Trimming took 2 bases from V and 0 from J, leaving 11 bases between them. This CDR3 is built from 17 residues. Germline CDR1 reads SGHDN; CDR2 reads FVKESK. The CDR3 DNA is TGTGCCAGCAGCCAATCGACGGGGAGCTCCTATAATTCACCCCTCCACTTT. It codes for CASSQSTGSSYNSPLHF.

This chain uses TRBV24-1 with TRBJ1-4, with a possible D match to TRBD1 (6 bases). This CDR3 region has 15 residues. V was pared by 6 bases and J by 3 bases, with 13 bases between. Germline CDR1 KGHDR, CDR2 SFDVKD. CDR3 sequence: CATSSSTGANEKLFF. The CDR3 DNA is TGTGCCACCAGTTCCTCGACAGGAGCTAATGAAAAACTGTTTTTT.

The chain is built from TRBV29-1 and TRBJ2-5; D not resolved. This CDR3 contains 14 residues. The V gene lost 8 bases and the J gene lost 0 bases, with 16 bases spanning the gap. Germline assignment: CDR1 SQVTM and CDR2 ANQGSEA. DNA for the CDR3: TGCAGCTTCAACTTTCTCCGGGACCAAGAGACCCAGTACTTC. This encodes CSFNFLRDQETQYF. The variable domain in full, with the rest retrieved from reference TRBV29-1 and TRBJ2-5, is SAVISQKPSRDICQRGTSLTIQCQVDSQVTMMFWYRQQPGQSLTLIATANQGSEATYESGFVIDKFPISRPNLTFSTLTVSNMSPEDSSIYLCSFNFLRDQETQYFGPGTRLLVL.

The rearrangement uses TRBV11-2 and TRBJ2-7, with 12 nucleotides matching TRBD2. The V and J ends lost 3 bases and 1 base, in that order; junction bases with no gene match: 1. Per the germline V gene, CDR1 is SGHAT and CDR2 is FQNNGV. The CDR3 is made up of 15 amino acids. Written as DNA, the CDR3 is TGTGCCAGCAGCTTTGGACTAGCGGGGTCCTACGAGCAGTACTTC. Translating gives CASSFGLAGSYEQYF.

V and J are TRBV28 and TRBJ2-3, with 9 bases that match TRBD2. CDR1 and CDR2 (germline): MDHEN, SYDVKM. This CDR3 contains 18 residues. V dropped 6 bases and J dropped 4; count of bases not matched to a gene: 17. CDR3 residues: CASSPTGGAGGPADTQYF. The CDR3 DNA reads as TGTGCCAGCAGCCCCACCGGGGGGGCGGGAGGGCCCGCAGATACGCAGTATTTT. Using reference TRBV28 and TRBJ2-3 for the parts outside the CDR3, the full variable domain is DVKVTQSSRYLVKRTGEKVFLECVQDMDHENMFWYRQDPGLGLRLIYFSYDVKMKEKGDIPEGYSVSREKKERFSLILESASTNQTSMYLCASSPTGGAGGPADTQYFGPGTRLTVL.

V gene TRBV19 combines with J gene TRBJ1-5; D is undetermined. Trimming cost V 7 bases and J 6 bases, with 19 bases left between them. This CDR3 region has 15 residues. Germline values: CDR1 LNHDA, CDR2 SQIVND (reference sequence). Written as DNA, the CDR3 is TGTGCCAGTACCCTGGAGAGAGAGCTAGGTCAGCCCCAGCATTTT. It translates to CASTLERELGQPQHF.

CDR3 sequence reads: CASRRTGGDYGYTF. The CDR3 nucleotides are TGTGCCAGCAGGCGGACAGGGGGGGACTATGGCTACACCTTC. This sequence joins TRBV28 and TRBJ1-2; the match to TRBD1 covers 10 bases. Trimming cost V 6 bases and J 3 bases; bases outside gene matches: 4. The CDR3 covers 14 residues. CDR1 and CDR2 (germline): MDHEN, SYDVKM.

The chain links TRBV9 to TRBJ1-6; unclear D gene. The CDR3 runs to 12 residues. Germline lookup yields CDR1 SGDLS and CDR2 YYNGEE. The germline V and J ends were trimmed by 4 bases and 9 bases, with 8 bases remaining between them. This chain's CDR3 is CASSSEGSPLHF. The CDR3 region has the DNA TGTGCCAGCAGCAGTGAGGGTTCACCCCTCCACTTT.

The chain carries TRBV3-1 (or the pseudogene TRBV3-2) and TRBJ2-7, with a tentative D call TRBD2 (6 bases). The V gene's germline CDR1 is LGHDT and CDR2 YNNKEL (reference sequence). V was trimmed by 1 base and J by 2 bases, leaving 15 bases between them. This CDR3 region has 16 residues. CDR3 loop: CASSQGVGGLPYEQYF. As DNA, the CDR3 is TGTGCCAGCAGCCAAGGGGTCGGGGGTCTGCCCTACGAGCAGTACTTC.

The J gene is TRBJ2-7, the V gene TRBV18; TRBD1 is a possible D gene (6 bases). The CDR3 extends over 14 amino acids. V was pared by 3 bases and J by 2 bases, with 11 bases between. Germline CDR1 and CDR2: KGHSH and LQKENI. The DNA for the CDR3 is TGTGCCAGCTCACCGGGACAAGCGACCTACGAGCAGTACTTC. It encodes CASSPGQATYEQYF.

The V and J genes are TRBV3-1 (or the pseudogene TRBV3-2) and TRBJ2-2, with 9 bases lining up with TRBD1. Losses at the gene ends were 5 bases for V and 5 bases for J; bases not matched to a gene: 9. The germline gives CDR1 LGHDT, CDR2 YNNKEL (reference sequence). The CDR3 has 16 amino acids. CDR3 amino acids: CASSSSGTGLTGELFF. CDR3 sequence (DNA): TGTGCCAGCAGCTCGTCCGGGACAGGGTTAACCGGGGAGCTGTTTTTT.

This clone was observed a single time. J is TRBJ2-3 and V is TRBV7-9; 11 bases are a match to TRBD2. The CDR3 extends over 15 amino acids. V shed 4 bases, J shed 5 bases, and the junction held 5 bases outside the gene matches. From germline, CDR1 is SEHNR and CDR2 FQNEAQ (reference sequence). CDR3 coding DNA: TGTGCCAGCAGCTGGACTAGCGGGCCGAGAGATACGCAGTATTTT. Protein: CASSWTSGPRDTQYF.